The 20 T cell receptor beta chains below all came from one sample that was sequenced in a study of identical twins. TCRdb passed the 5' RACE reads through MiXCR, listing each CDR3 protein once. The sample consists of 410,000 or so distinct CDR3 sequences, approximately 17% of them appearing once. What was sequenced was naive T cells sorted from blood. The receptors shown here come from a man aged 50 or older in good health.

The table lists this clonotype with many counts. The V call is TRBV7-2, the J call TRBJ2-1, with D tentatively TRBD2 (5 bases). This CDR3 spans 12 amino acids. Deletions cut 4 bases from V and 9 bases from J, with 10 bases between. Germline CDR1 is SGHTA and CDR2 is FQGNSA. Here the CDR3 reads CASSYGLSEQFF. CDR3 nucleotides: TGTGCCAGCAGCTACGGACTCAGTGAGCAGTTCTTC.

Worth noting for this clonotype: Germline and junction disagree at one end, which may indicate a read error. J is TRBJ2-1 and V is TRBV5-1; D possibly corresponds to TRBD2 (5 bases). Germline V gene lookup returns CDR1 SGHRS and CDR2 YFSETQ. The length of the CDR3 is 14 residues. The CDR3 DNA follows: TGCGCCAGCACGAGGGAGAACTCCTACAATGAGCTGTTCTTC. Translation: CASTRENSYNELFF.

This clonotype came up a few times. The chain is built from TRBV29-1 and TRBJ2-5, with 7 bases lining up with TRBD1. CDR1 is SQVTM, CDR2 ANQGSEA, per germline. The V segment lost 8 bases and the J segment 1 base; nucleotides outside the gene matches: 7. There are 13 residues in the CDR3. The CDR3 coding sequence is TGCAGCATTTCGGGACAGCTCCAAGAGACCCAGTACTTC. It encodes CSISGQLQETQYF.

This clonotype was seen a few times. The V and J genes are TRBV6-5 and TRBJ2-1, with TRBD2 matching 10 bases. V trimming: 4 bases; J trimming: 6 bases; junction bases outside the gene matches: 15. Germline-derived CDR1 and CDR2 are MNHEY and SVGAGI. This CDR3 comprises 18 residues. The CDR3 loop is CASSSFGLADPQGNEQFF. CDR3 coding DNA: TGTGCCAGCAGTTCCTTCGGACTAGCGGATCCTCAAGGCAATGAGCAGTTCTTC.

At least ten counts were recorded for this clonotype. The V call is TRBV5-1, the J call TRBJ2-1, with D tentatively TRBD1 (6 bases). Trimming left V 4 bases short and J 6 bases short, with 17 bases between. Germline V gives CDR1 SGHRS, CDR2 YFSETQ. The CDR3 runs 15 residues. Written as DNA, the CDR3 is TGCGCCAGCAGCGTGACAGGCCACGGAGCCAATGAGCAGTTCTTC. It translates to CASSVTGHGANEQFF.

This clonotype was recorded at least ten times. This sequence joins TRBV6-1 and TRBJ2-1; 8 bases match TRBD2. The germline V gene has CDR1 MNHNS and CDR2 SASEGT. CDR3 length: 17 amino acids. After removal of 6 bases from V and 3 bases from J, the junction contained 13 bases not matched to a gene. The CDR3 reads CASRRWTSRLVYNEQFF. CDR3 DNA sequence: TGTGCCAGCAGGCGCTGGACTAGCAGATTAGTCTACAATGAGCAGTTCTTC.

A note on this clonotype: The junction differs from germline at one of its ends, possibly a read error. V gene TRBV5-1 combines with J gene TRBJ1-5, with D unresolved. Germline V CDR1 and CDR2: SGHRS, YFSETQ. The CDR3 runs 15 residues. The CDR3 loop is CASSLDPGLTQHQHF. CDR3 DNA sequence: TGCGCCAGCAGCTTGGACCCGGGGTTGACTCAGCACCAGCATTTT.

V usage is TRBV4-1 and J usage is TRBJ2-5; D is unresolved. The germline V gene encodes CDR1 MGHRA and CDR2 YSYEKL. The CDR3 spans 14 residues. V gave up 0 bases and J gave up 4 bases, with 9 bases separating them. This CDR3 reads CASSQDTQGETQYF. The CDR3 DNA sequence: TGCGCCAGCAGCCAAGATACTCAAGGAGAGACCCAGTACTTC.

This clonotype occurred a few times. V is TRBV27 and J is TRBJ2-2; no definite D call. Germline CDR1 is MNHEY and CDR2 is SMNVEV (reference sequence). V lost 4 bases, J lost 3 bases, and 6 bases lay in between. The CDR3 is 13 residues long. CDR3 residues: CASSSLYTGELFF. CDR3 DNA sequence: TGTGCCAGCAGTTCTCTTTACACCGGGGAGCTGTTTTTT.

This clonotype was seen a few times. V gene TRBV6-5 combines with J gene TRBJ2-6; D possibly corresponds to TRBD1 (6 bases). CDR3 length: 17 residues. Trimming shortened V by 4 bases and J by 2 bases, and 15 bases separated the two germline ends. Germline lookup yields CDR1 MNHEY and CDR2 SVGAGI. The CDR3 loop is CASSSYGTPTGANVLTF. In nucleotides, the CDR3 is TGTGCCAGCAGTTCCTATGGGACACCCACTGGGGCCAACGTCCTGACTTTC.

This clonotype was counted a few times. The genes are TRBV12-3 or TRBV12-4 and TRBJ2-3; 11 bases map to TRBD2. V was clipped by 3 bases and J by 6 bases; unmatched bases: 11. CDR3 length: 17 residues. CDR3 sequence reads: CASSLRALAGGWDTQYF. As DNA, the CDR3 is TGTGCCAGCAGTTTGAGGGCTCTAGCGGGGGGTTGGGATACGCAGTATTTT.

This chain links TRBV20-1 with TRBJ2-7, with 8 nucleotides matching TRBD1. Germline CDR1 is DFQATT and CDR2 is SNEGSKA (reference sequence). V shed 6 bases and J 2 bases; nucleotides not matched to a gene: 9. This CDR3 has 14 residues. CDR3 amino acids: CSATDRAIPYEQYF. CDR3 coding DNA: TGCAGTGCCACGGACAGGGCCATACCCTACGAGCAGTACTTC.

This clonotype occurred many times. The V call is TRBV4-3, the J call TRBJ1-6; D is perhaps TRBD1 (6 bases). V was clipped by 0 bases and J by 6 bases, with 12 bases between them. The CDR3 totals 16 residues. Germline CDR1 reads LGHNA; CDR2 reads YSLEER. The CDR3 spells CASSQEQGRINSPLHF. Here the CDR3 DNA reads TGCGCCAGCAGCCAAGAACAGGGACGGATTAATTCACCCCTCCACTTT.

This clonotype has ten or more counts. CDR3 nucleotide sequence: TGTGCCAGCAGCAAAGCCTCAGGGGCCGGAGACACTGAAGCTTTCTTT. Amino acid sequence: CASSKASGAGDTEAFF. The chain employs TRBV21-1 and TRBJ1-1; TRBD1 is the table's D call and was not checked against the DNA. TRBV21-1 is termed a pseudogene. CDR3 length: 16 amino acids.

This clonotype occurred a few times. The chain combines TRBV24-1 with TRBJ2-7, with 7 positions matching TRBD1. Unmatched junction bases numbered 5, after V lost 4 bases and J lost 6 bases. This CDR3 spans 13 amino acids. From germline, CDR1 is KGHDR and CDR2 SFDVKD. The DNA of the CDR3 is TGTGCCACCAGTGACCCTACAGGGGTCGAGCAGTACTTC. Amino acid sequence: CATSDPTGVEQYF.

This clonotype has a count of ten or more. This chain links TRBV7-6 with TRBJ2-6; no clear D gene. Germline loops: CDR1 SGHVS, CDR2 FNYEAQ. This CDR3 region has 15 residues. Trimming left V 1 base short and J 2 bases short, with 6 bases between. The CDR3 reads CASSLETAGANVLTF. DNA of the CDR3: TGTGCCAGCAGCTTAGAGACCGCTGGGGCCAACGTCCTGACTTTC.

At least ten counts were recorded for this clonotype. J is TRBJ2-7 and V is TRBV7-2, with D perhaps assigned TRBD1 or TRBD2 (6 bases each). Germline assignment: CDR1 SGHTA and CDR2 FQGNSA. This CDR3 region has 15 residues. V was shortened by 8 bases and J by 1 base, with 18 bases between the two germline ends. The DNA for the CDR3 is TGTGCCAGCGTCCGTGATGCGGGGACATCCTACGAGCAGTACTTC. This codes for CASVRDAGTSYEQYF. Full variable domain (remainder filled in from reference TRBV7-2 and TRBJ2-7): GAGVSQSPSNKVTEKGKDVELRCDPISGHTALYWYRQSLGQGLEFLIYFQGNSAPDKSGLPSDRFSAERTGGSVSTLTIQRTQQEDSAVYLCASVRDAGTSYEQYFGPGTRLTVT.

This clonotype was observed at least ten times. This chain uses TRBV6-2 or TRBV6-3 with TRBJ1-5, with D perhaps matching TRBD1 (6 bases). This CDR3 region has 17 residues. V was pared by 2 bases and J by 2 bases, with 16 bases between. Per the germline V gene, CDR1 is MNHEY and CDR2 is SVGEGT. The CDR3, as DNA: TGTGCCAGCAGTTACGCGCGGGGCGAGGGGGGCAATCAGCCCCAGCATTTT. Encoded protein: CASSYARGEGGNQPQHF.

CDR3 loop: CASSPGQSNYGYTF. CDR3 nucleotides: TGTGCCAGCAGCCCTGGACAATCAAACTATGGCTACACCTTC. The chain uses TRBV5-5 and TRBJ1-2; D might be TRBD1 (5 bases). CDR3 length: 14 amino acids. The V gene lost 4 bases and the J gene lost 2 bases, with 12 bases spanning the gap. Looked up from germline, CDR1 is SGHKS and CDR2 is YYEKEE (reference sequence).

The rearrangement links TRBV20-1 to TRBJ2-7, with 7 bases lining up with TRBD2. Germline values: CDR1 DFQATT, CDR2 SNEGSKA (reference sequence). The trim removed 2 bases at V and 0 bases at J, leaving 4 bases unmatched. The CDR3 covers 14 residues. CDR3 sequence (DNA): TGCAGTGCTAGACCCAGCGGGACCTCCTACGAGCAGTACTTC. Its translation is CSARPSGTSYEQYF.